Described below is a single TCR beta chain sequence and its context. V trimming: 1 base; J trimming: 3 bases; junction bases outside the gene matches: 5. This CDR3 is built from 16 residues. The germline V gene has CDR1 SGHTA and CDR2 FQGNSA. Libraries were prepared by immunoSEQ multiplex PCR; TCRdb keeps only in-frame clonotypes and omits some of them. The data hold about 200,000 clones, with around 86% observed a single time. This entry is derived from a study of blood T cell repertoires in COVID-19. This clonotype originated in a woman aged 50 to 60 with COVID-19, enrolled during active disease. The sample comprised peripheral blood. The rearrangement uses TRBV7-2 and TRBJ2-3; 9 bases match TRBD2. CDR3 sequence: CASSLVAGGHTDTQYF. CDR3 in DNA: TGTGCCAGCAGCTTAGTTGCGGGGGGGCATACAGATACGCAGTATTTT.